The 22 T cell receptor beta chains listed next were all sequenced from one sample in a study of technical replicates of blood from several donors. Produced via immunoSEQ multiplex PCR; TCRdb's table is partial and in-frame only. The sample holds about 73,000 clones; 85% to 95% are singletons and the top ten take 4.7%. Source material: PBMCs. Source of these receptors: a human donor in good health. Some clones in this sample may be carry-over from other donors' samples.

In nucleotides, the CDR3 is TGTGCCAGCAGCCTATATTTACAGCGCAATCAGCCCCAGCATTTT. It encodes CASSLYLQRNQPQHF. J is TRBJ1-5 and V is TRBV7-2; D call uncertain. CDR3 length equals 15 residues. Trimming removed 5 bases at V and 2 bases at J, with 13 bases between. Per germline, CDR1 SGHTA and CDR2 FQGNSA.

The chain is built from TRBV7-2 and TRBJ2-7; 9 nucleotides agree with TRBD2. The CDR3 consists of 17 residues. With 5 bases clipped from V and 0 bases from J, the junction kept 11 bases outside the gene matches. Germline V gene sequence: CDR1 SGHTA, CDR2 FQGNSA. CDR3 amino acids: CASSGASGASLSYEQYF. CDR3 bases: TGTGCCAGCAGCGGCGCTAGCGGGGCCTCCCTCTCCTACGAGCAGTACTTC.

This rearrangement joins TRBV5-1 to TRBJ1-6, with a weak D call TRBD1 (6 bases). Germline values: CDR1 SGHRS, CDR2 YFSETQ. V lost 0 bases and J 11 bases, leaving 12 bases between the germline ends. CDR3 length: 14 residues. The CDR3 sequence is CASSLEWGRTPLHF. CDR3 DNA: TGCGCCAGCAGCTTGGAATGGGGGCGGACACCCCTCCACTTT. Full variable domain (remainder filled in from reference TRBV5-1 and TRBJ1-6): KAGVTQTPRYLIKTRGQQVTLSCSPISGHRSVSWYQQTPGQGLQFLFEYFSETQRNKGNFPGRFSGRQFSNSRSEMNVSTLELGDSALYLCASSLEWGRTPLHFGNGTRLTVT.

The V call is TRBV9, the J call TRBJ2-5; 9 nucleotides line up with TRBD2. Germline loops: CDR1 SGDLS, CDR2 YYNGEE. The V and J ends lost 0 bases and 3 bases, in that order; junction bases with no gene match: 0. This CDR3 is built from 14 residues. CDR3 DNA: TGTGCCAGCAGCGTAGGGACTAGCGAAGAGACCCAGTACTTC. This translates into CASSVGTSEETQYF.

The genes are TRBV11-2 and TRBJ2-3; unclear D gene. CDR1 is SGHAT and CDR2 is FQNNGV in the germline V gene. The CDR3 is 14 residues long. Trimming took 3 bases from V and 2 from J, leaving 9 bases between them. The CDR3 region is CASSFSIYTDTQYF. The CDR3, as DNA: TGTGCCAGCAGCTTTAGCATATACACAGATACGCAGTATTTT.

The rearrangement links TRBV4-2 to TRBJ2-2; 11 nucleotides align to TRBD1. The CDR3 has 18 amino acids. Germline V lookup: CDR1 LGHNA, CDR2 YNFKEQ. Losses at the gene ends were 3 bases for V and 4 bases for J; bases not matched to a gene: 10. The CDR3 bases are TGTGCCAGCAGCCACCGCGGACAGGGGGCCGGTGGCACCGGGGAGCTGTTTTTT. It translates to CASSHRGQGAGGTGELFF.

CDR3 nucleotide sequence: TGTGCCAGCAGCCAACCTGGGACAGGGGGAACGAGCTACACCTTC. Its translation: CASSQPGTGGTSYTF. The chain links TRBV4-2 to TRBJ1-2; 11 nucleotides match TRBD1. V shed 2 bases and J 9 bases; nucleotides not matched to a gene: 8. CDR3 length: 15 amino acids. CDR1 and CDR2 from the germline V gene are LGHNA and YNFKEQ.

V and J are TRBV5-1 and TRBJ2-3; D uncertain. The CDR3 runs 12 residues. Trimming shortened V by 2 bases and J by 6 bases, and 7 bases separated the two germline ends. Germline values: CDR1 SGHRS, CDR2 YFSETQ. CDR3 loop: CASSFLGDTQYF. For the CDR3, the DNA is TGCGCCAGCAGCTTCCTCGGGGATACGCAGTATTTT.

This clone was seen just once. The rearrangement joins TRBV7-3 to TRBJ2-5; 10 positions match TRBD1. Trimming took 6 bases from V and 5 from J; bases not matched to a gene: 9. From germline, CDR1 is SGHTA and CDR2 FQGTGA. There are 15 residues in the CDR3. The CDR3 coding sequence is TGTGCCAGCAGTCCTGACAGGGGGCGGTGGGAGACCCAGTACTTC. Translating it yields CASSPDRGRWETQYF.

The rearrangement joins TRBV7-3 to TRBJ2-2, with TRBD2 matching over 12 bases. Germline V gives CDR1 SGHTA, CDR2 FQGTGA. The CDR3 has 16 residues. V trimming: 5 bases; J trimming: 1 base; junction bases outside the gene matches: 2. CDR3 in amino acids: CASSKTSGGNTGELFF. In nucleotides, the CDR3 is TGTGCCAGCAGCAAGACTAGCGGGGGGAACACCGGGGAGCTGTTTTTT.

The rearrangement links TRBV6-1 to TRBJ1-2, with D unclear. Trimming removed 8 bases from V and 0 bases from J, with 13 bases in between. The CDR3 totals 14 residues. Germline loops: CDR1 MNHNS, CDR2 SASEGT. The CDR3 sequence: CASSQIDTNYGYTF. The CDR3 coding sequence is TGTGCCAGCTCTCAGATTGACACTAACTATGGCTACACCTTC.

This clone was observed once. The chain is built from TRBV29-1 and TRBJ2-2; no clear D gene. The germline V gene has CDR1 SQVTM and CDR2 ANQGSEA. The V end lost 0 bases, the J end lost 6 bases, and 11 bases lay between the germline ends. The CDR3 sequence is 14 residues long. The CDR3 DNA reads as TGCAGCGTTGAAGACAGTACCCCTCCCGGGGAGCTGTTTTTT. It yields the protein CSVEDSTPPGELFF.

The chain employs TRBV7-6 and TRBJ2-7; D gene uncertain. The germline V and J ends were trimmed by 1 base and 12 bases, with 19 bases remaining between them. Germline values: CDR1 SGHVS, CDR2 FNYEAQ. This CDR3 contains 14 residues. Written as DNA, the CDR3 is TGTGCCAGCAGCTTAGAAGACGGTGACCCAGGTCGGTACTTC. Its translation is CASSLEDGDPGRYF.

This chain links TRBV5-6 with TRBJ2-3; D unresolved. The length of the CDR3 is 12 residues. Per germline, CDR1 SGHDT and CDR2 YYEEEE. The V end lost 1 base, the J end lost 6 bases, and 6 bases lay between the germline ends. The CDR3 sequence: CASSLMSDTQYF. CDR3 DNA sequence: TGTGCCAGCAGCTTGATGTCGGATACGCAGTATTTT.

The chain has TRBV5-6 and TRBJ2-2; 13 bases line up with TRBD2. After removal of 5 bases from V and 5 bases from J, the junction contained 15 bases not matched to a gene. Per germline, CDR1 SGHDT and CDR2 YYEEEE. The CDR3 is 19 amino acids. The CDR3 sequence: CASRRRTTSGRAGTGELFF. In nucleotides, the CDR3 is TGTGCCAGCAGGCGACGAACCACTAGCGGGAGGGCCGGGACCGGGGAGCTGTTTTTT.

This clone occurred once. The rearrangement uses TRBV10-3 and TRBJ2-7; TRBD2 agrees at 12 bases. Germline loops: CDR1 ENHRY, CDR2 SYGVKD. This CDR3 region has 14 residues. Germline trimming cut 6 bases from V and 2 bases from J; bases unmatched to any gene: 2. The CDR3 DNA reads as TGTGCCATCAGGACTAGCGGGGGACCCTACGAGCAGTACTTC. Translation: CAIRTSGGPYEQYF.

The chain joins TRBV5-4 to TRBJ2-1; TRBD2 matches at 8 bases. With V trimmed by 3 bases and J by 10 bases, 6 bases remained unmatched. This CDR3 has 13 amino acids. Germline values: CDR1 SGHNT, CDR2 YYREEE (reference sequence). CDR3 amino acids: CASSSQTSEEQFF. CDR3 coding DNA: TGTGCCAGCAGCTCCCAGACTAGCGAGGAGCAGTTCTTC.

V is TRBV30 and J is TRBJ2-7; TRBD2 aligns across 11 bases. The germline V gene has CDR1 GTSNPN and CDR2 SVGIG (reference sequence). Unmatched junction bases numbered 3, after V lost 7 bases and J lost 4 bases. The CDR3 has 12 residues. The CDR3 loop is CALTSGSYEQYF. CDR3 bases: TGTGCCTTAACTAGCGGGAGTTACGAGCAGTACTTC.

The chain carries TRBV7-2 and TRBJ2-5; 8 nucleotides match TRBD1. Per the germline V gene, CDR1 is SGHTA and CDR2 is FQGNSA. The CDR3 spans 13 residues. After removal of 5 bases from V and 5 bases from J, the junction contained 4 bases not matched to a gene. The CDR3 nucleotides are TGTGCCAGCAGCAGGACAGGGAAGGAGACCCAGTACTTC. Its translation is CASSRTGKETQYF.

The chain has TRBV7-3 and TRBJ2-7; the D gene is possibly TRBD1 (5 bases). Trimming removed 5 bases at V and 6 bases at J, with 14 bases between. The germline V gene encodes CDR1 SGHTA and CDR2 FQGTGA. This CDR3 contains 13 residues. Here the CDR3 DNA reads TGTGCCAGCAGCCTCTCCTCAGGGTTCGAGCAGTACTTC. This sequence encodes CASSLSSGFEQYF. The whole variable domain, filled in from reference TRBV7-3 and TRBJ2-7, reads GAGVSQTPSNKVTEKGKYVELRCDPISGHTALYWYRQSLGQGPEFLIYFQGTGAADDSGLPNDRFFAVRPEGSVSTLKIQRTERGDSAVYLCASSLSSGFEQYFGPGTRLTVT.

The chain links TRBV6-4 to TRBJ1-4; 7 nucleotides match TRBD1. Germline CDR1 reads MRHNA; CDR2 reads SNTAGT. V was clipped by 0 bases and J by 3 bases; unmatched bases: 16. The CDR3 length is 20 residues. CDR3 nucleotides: TGTGCCAGCAGTGACTCTTTGTTGGTTAAACAGGGGACCTCTAATGAAAAACTGTTTTTT. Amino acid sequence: CASSDSLLVKQGTSNEKLFF.

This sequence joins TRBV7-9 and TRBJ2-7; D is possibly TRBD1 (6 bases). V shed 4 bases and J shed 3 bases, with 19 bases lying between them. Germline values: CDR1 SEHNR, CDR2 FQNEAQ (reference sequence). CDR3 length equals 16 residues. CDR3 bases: TGTGCCAGCAGCTCAATTACCCGGGACACGGGCTACGAGCAGTACTTC. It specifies CASSSITRDTGYEQYF.